Listed below are T cell receptor beta chains from one sample, sequenced in a study of molecular identifiers for immune sequencing clone quantification. One entry per CDR3 protein, called by TCRdb with MiXCR from the PCR reads. Altogether more than 300,000 distinct CDR3 sequences are present, about 21% being singletons, with the ten largest covering 0.7% to 0.9%. Sequenced material: naive CD8+ T cells from blood, with Jurkat cell RNA spiked in. The receptors shown here come from a human donor in good health. Some libraries in this study had Jurkat cell RNA spiked in. The conserved cysteine and the conserved F or W are not part of the CDR3 here. Fields, in order: J gene, V gene, D gene, CDR3 protein. A D gene is named only where the DNA matches it firmly.

>TRBJ1-4|TRBV19|NA
ASFGAPNEKLF
>TRBJ2-3|TRBV6-2/TRBV6-3|TRBD2
ASSYWEGVTDTQY
>TRBJ2-7|TRBV9|NA
ASSGDGGLLYEQY
>TRBJ2-5|TRBV14|NA
ASSQKVPGTGPQETQY
>TRBJ2-5|TRBV27|NA
ASSTRSGGRETQY
>TRBJ1-1|TRBV20-1|NA
SARDFMNTEAF
>TRBJ2-5|TRBV11-2|TRBD2
ASSYSAGPQETQY
>TRBJ2-5|TRBV28|TRBD2
ASSPLPPSGRGGETQY
>TRBJ2-3|TRBV5-4|NA
ASSPFSGTQY
>TRBJ2-7|TRBV10-3|TRBD2
AISGALAGGSYEQY
>TRBJ1-4|TRBV6-5|TRBD1
ATSGTGDEKLF
>TRBJ2-1|TRBV2|TRBD1
ATGTGENNEQF
>TRBJ2-7|TRBV11-2|NA
ASSPQVGHASLEQY
>TRBJ2-5|TRBV14|TRBD2
ASSQARLAGQETQY
>TRBJ2-4|TRBV5-8|NA
ASIQGPEKY
>TRBJ2-5|TRBV7-9|NA
ASSSYRETQY
>TRBJ2-1|TRBV11-3|TRBD2
ASSLGGGGSYNEQF
>TRBJ2-3|TRBV7-9|TRBD1
ASSLDDVVRGFGDTQY
>TRBJ1-1|TRBV9|NA
ASSDPSDAGAEAF
>TRBJ2-6|TRBV20-1|TRBD1
SASGGQGAYGANVLT
>TRBJ2-5|TRBV7-9|TRBD1
ASRTTGAETQY
>TRBJ2-7|TRBV6-5|TRBD1
AGSARDRWGEQY
>TRBJ1-1|TRBV9|NA
ASSEGNRATEAF
>TRBJ2-4|TRBV29-1|NA
SAGGLAKNIQY
>TRBJ2-5|TRBV12-3/TRBV12-4|NA
ASSPLTGRLQETQY